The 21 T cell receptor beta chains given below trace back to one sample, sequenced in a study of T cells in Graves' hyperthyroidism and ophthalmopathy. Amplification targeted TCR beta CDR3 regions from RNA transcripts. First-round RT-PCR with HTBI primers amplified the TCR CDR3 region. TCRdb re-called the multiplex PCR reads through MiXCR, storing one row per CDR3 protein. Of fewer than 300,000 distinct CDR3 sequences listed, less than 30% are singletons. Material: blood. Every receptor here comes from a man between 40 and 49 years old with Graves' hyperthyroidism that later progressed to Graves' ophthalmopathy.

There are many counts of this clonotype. DNA of the CDR3: TGTGCCAGCAGCTCCGACCCTCAAGAGACCCAGTACTTC. It is translated as CASSSDPQETQYF. This sequence joins TRBV13 and TRBJ2-5; D call uncertain. V lost 4 bases and J 2 bases, leaving 8 bases between the germline ends. This CDR3 has 13 amino acids. The V gene's germline CDR1 is PRHDT and CDR2 FYEKMQ (reference sequence).

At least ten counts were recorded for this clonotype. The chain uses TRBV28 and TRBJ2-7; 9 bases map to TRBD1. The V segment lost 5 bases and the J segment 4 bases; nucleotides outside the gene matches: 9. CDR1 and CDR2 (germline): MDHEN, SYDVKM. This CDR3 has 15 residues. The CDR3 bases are TGTGCCAGCAGTGCACAGGGGGCCTTCATATACGAGCAGTACTTC. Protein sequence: CASSAQGAFIYEQYF. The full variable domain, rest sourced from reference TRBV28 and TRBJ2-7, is DVKVTQSSRYLVKRTGEKVFLECVQDMDHENMFWYRQDPGLGLRLIYFSYDVKMKEKGDIPEGYSVSREKKERFSLILESASTNQTSMYLCASSAQGAFIYEQYFGPGTRLTVT.

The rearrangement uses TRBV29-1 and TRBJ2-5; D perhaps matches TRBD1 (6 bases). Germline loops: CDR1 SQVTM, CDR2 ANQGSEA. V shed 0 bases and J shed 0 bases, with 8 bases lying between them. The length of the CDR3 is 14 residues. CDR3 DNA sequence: TGCAGCGTTGAAGAAGGACAGTACCAAGAGACCCAGTACTTC. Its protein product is CSVEEGQYQETQYF.

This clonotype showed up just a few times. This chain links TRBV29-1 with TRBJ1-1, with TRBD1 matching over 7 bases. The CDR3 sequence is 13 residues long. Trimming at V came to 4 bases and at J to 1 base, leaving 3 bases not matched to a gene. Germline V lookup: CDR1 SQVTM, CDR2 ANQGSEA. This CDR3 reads CSVARTGNTEAFF. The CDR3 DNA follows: TGCAGCGTTGCCCGGACAGGGAACACTGAAGCTTTCTTT.

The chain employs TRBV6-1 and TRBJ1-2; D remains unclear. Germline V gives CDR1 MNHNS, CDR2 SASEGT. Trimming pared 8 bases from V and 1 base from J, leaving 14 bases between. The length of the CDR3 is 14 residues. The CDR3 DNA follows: TGTGCCAGCCGTGGGCCGTGGAGTAACTATGGCTACACCTTC. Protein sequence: CASRGPWSNYGYTF.

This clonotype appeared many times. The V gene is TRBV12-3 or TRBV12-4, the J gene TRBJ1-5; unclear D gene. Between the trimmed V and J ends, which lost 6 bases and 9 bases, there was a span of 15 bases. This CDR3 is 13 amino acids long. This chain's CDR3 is CASSPGEELPQHF. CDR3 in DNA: TGTGCCAGCAGCCCAGGAGAGGAACTGCCCCAGCATTTT.

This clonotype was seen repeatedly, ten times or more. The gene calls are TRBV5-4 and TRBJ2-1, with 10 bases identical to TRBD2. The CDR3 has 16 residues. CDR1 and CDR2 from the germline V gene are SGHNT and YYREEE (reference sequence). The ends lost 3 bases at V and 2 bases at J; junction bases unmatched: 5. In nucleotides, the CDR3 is TGTGCCAGCAGCTACCAAAGCGGGAGGGCCTACAATGAGCAGTTCTTC. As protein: CASSYQSGRAYNEQFF.

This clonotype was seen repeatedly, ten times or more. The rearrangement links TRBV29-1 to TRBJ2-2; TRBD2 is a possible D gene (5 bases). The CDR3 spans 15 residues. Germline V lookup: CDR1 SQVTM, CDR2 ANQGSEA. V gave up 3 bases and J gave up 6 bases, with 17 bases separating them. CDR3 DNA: TGCAGCGTTGATGCAGGACTCCCTGGCTCCGGGGAGCTGTTTTTT. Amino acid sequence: CSVDAGLPGSGELFF.

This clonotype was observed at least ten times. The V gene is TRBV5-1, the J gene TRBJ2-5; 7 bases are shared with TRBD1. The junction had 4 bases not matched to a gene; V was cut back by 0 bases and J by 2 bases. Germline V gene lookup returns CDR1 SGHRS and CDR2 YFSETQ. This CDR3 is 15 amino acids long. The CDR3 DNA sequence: TGCGCCAGCAGCTTGGATCCGGGACAGCAAGAGACCCAGTACTTC. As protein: CASSLDPGQQETQYF.

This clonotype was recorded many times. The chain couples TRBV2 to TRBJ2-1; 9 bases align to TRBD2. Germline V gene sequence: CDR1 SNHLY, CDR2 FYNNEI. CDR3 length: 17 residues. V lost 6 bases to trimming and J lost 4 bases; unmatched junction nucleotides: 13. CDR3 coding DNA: TGTGCCAGCAGGCCCGGACTAGCGTTAAAGGGATACAATGAGCAGTTCTTC. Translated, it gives CASRPGLALKGYNEQFF.

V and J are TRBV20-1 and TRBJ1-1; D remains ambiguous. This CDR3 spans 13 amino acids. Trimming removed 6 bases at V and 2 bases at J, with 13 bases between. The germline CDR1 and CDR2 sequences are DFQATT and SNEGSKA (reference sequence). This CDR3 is CSAIALLNTEAFF. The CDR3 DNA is TGCAGTGCAATCGCTCTGCTTAACACTGAAGCTTTCTTT.

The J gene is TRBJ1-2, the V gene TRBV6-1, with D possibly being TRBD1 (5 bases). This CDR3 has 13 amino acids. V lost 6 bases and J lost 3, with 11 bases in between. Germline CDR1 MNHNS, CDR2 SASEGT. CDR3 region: CASSGTLHYGYTF. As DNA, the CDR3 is TGTGCCAGCAGCGGGACGCTGCACTATGGCTACACCTTC.

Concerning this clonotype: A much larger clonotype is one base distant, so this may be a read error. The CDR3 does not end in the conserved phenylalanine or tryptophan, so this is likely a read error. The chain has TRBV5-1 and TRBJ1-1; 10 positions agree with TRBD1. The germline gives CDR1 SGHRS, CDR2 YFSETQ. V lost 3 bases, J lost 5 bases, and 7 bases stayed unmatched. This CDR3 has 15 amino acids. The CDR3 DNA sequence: TGCGCCAGCAGCTCGGAGGGACAGGGGATTACTGAAGCTTTCTCT. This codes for CASSSEGQGITEAFS.

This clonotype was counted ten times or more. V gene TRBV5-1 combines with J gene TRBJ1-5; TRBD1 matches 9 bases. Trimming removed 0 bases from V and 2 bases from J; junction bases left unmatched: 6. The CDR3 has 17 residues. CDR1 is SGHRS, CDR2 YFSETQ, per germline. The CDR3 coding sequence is TGCGCCAGCAGCTTGGGTACAGGGGGCCGTGGCAATCAGCCCCAGCATTTT. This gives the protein CASSLGTGGRGNQPQHF.

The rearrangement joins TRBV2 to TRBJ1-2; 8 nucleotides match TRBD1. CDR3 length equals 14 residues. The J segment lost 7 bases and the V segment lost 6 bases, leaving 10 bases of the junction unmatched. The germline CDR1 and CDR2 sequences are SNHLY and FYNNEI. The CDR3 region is CASRTGQEVFGYTF. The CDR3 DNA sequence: TGTGCCAGCAGAACGGGACAGGAGGTTTTTGGCTACACCTTC.

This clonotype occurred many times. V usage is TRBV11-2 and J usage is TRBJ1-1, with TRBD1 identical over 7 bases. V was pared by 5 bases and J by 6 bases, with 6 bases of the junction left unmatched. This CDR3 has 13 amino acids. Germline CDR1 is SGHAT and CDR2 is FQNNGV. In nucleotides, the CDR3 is TGTGCCAGCAGCCTAACAGGGGTTCCTGAAGCTTTCTTT. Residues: CASSLTGVPEAFF.

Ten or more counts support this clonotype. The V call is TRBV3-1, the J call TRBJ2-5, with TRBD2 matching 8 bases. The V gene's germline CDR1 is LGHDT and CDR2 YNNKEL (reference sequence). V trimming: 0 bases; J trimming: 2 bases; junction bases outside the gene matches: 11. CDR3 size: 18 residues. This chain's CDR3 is CASSQDSIIAGRQETQYF. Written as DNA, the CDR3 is TGTGCCAGCAGCCAAGATTCCATAATAGCGGGGCGGCAAGAGACCCAGTACTTC.

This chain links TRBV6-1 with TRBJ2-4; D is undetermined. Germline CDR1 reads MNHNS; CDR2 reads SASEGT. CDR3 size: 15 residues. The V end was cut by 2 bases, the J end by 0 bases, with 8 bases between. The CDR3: CASSEIGLAKNIQYF. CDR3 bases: TGTGCCAGCAGTGAAATAGGATTAGCCAAAAACATTCAGTACTTC.

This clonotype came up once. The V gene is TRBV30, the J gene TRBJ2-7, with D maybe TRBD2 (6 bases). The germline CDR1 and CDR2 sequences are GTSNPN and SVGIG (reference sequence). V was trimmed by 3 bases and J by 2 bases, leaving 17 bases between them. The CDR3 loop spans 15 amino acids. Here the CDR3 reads CAWRETGTATYEQYF. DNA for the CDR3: TGTGCCTGGAGAGAGACCGGGACTGCAACCTACGAGCAGTACTTC.

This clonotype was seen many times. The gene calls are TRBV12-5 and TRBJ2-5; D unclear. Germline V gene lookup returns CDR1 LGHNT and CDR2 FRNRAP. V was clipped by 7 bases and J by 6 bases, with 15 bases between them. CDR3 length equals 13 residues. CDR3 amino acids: CASVPSGSQTQYF. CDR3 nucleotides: TGTGCTAGTGTCCCTTCGGGTAGCCAGACCCAGTACTTC. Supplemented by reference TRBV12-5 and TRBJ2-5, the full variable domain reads DARVTQTPRHKVTEMGQEVTMRCQPILGHNTVFWYRQTMMQGLELLAYFRNRAPLDDSGMPKDRFSAEMPDATLATLKIQPSEPRDSAVYFCASVPSGSQTQYFGPGTRLLVL.

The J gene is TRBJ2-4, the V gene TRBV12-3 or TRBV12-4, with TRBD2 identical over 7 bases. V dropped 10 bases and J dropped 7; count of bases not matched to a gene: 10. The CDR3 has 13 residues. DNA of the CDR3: TGTGCCACCAGGATTGTGGGAGGGAACATTCAGTACTTC. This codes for CATRIVGGNIQYF.